This TCR beta chain emerged from a study of identifying expanded T cells in peripheral blood (dated by TCRdb to about 2019). Some background on the complete study: Technical replicates were generated by sequencing separate aliquots of the same genomic DNA pool, and four replicates were compared pairwise.

CDR3 length: 12 amino acids, cysteine to phenylalanine. The kept DNA is CDR3 alone, 36 bases in frame from the first base. Per the germline V gene (reference sequence), LNHDA is the CDR1 and SQIVND is the CDR2. At the junction V is shortened by 6 bases and J by 9 bases, with 12 bases in between. The study at large found these results: Across all healthy-donor time intervals, the beta-binomial model significantly cut both the number of clones called differentially abundant and the false-positive rate. Variance in clone template counts between two-week samples significantly increased with total template count across all healthy donors. The binomial model flagged around 1.2 differentially abundant clones between technical replicates but about 15 over around 2 weeks and over 18 over approximately 4 weeks. The authors expected that over much longer intervals, such as months to years, biological variance in healthy repertoires might increase even further.

To note about this clone: Its antigen specificity is not known. Base qualities are not recorded, but no much larger clone differs from it by a single base. The sample contains more than one DNA sequence encoding this CDR3.

No immune events, such as infections, were documented for the healthy donors during the collection period. Healthy-donor blood repertoires served as a training cohort to calibrate time-dependent variance in a beta-binomial model of T-cell clone differential abundance. The training cohort was composed of about 10 healthy donors, 3 female and 7 male. An age range of roughly 25 to 65 years, with an average of 43 years, was recorded for the donors. Whole blood was collected from each healthy donor at three time points spaced around two weeks apart and obtained from a commercial supplier. Genomic DNA was extracted from unsorted whole blood for immunosequencing. TCRbeta CDR3 regions were profiled with the immunoSEQ Assay using bias-controlled multiplex PCR amplification of genomic DNA. The source study handled its data this way. To quantify the absolute abundance of each unique TCRbeta CDR3 region, the sequences were collapsed and filtered. Differential abundance was tested with two models: a binomial (Fisher-equivalent) model and a beta-binomial model that adds time-dependent variance fitted from healthy donors. Any clone with fewer than 5 combined templates was excluded, and a clone was called differentially abundant if its Benjamini-Hochberg FDR was below 0.01. Using the form v = (b*log(k)+a)^2, the beta-binomial variance was modeled as a function of the total template count across the two samples. TCRdb took over this immuneACCESS table, retaining in-frame rearrangements with V and J assigned. Such tables are incomplete; in checked studies, under half of the missing clones stem from an unresolved V gene, and the remainder is unexplained. The V and J calls and clone size were taken over from that table, and D and trimming were inferred from the DNA. In all, the sample holds approximately 130,000 clones, and around four fifths of those were seen once. The ten largest account for 3.3% of the sample.

This clonotype was obtained from a person between 18 and 75 years old in good health. The sample taken for sequencing was blood. The chain was built from TRBV19 and TRBJ1-5; matching of 5 bases hints at TRBD1 as the D gene. The CDR3 region reads CASSLWGMPQHF. The nucleotide sequence is TGTGCCAGTAGCCTTTGGGGGATGCCCCAGCATTTT. With all but the CDR3 taken from the reference TRBV19 and TRBJ1-5 genes, the full variable domain is: DGGITQSPKYLFRKEGQNVTLSCEQNLNHDAMYWYRQDPGQGLRLIYYSQIVNDFQKGDIAEGYSVSREKKESFPLTVTSAQKNPTAFYLCASSLWGMPQHFGDGTRLSIL.